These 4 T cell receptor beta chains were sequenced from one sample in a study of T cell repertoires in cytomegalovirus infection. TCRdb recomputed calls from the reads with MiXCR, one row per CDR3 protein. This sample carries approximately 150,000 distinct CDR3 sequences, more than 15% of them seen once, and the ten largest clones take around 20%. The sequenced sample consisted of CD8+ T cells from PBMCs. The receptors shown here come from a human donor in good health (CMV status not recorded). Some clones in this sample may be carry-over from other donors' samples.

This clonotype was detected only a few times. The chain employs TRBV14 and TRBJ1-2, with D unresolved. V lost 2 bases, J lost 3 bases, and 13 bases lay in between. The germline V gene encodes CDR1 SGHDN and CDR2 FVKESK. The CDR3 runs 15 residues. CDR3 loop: CASSQQTLSYYGYTF. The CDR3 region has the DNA TGTGCCAGCAGCCAACAGACACTCAGCTACTATGGCTACACCTTC.

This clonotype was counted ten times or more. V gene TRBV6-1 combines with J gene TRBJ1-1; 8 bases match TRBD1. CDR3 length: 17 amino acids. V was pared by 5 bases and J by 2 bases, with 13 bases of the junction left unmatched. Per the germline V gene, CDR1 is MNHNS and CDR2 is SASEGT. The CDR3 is CASSSIAGTGYNTEAFF. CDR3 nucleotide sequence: TGTGCCAGCAGTTCCATTGCCGGGACAGGATACAACACTGAAGCTTTCTTT.

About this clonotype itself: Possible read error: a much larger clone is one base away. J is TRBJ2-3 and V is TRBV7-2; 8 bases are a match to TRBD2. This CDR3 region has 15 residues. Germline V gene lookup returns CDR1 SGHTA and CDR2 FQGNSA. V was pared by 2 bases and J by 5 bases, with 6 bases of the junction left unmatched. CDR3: CASSLNELAGDTQYF. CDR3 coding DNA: TGTGCCAGCAGCTTAAACGAGCTAGCGGGAGATACGCAGTATTTT.

CDR3 residues: CSASAQGAPLYEQYF. CDR3 in DNA: TGCAGTGCTAGTGCACAGGGGGCTCCACTTTACGAGCAGTACTTC. The rearrangement links TRBV20-1 to TRBJ2-7, with TRBD1 identical over 9 bases. CDR1 is DFQATT, CDR2 SNEGSKA, per germline (reference sequence). The V and J ends lost 3 bases and 4 bases, in that order; junction bases with no gene match: 10. The CDR3 length is 15 residues.